This T cell receptor beta chain appears in the sequencing data of a study of blood T cell repertoires in COVID-19. Study background: Acute and convalescent COVID-19 samples came from the United States, Italy and Spain. PBMCs, B-cell-depleted T cells, or T cells were the source of the cDNA or gDNA that made up the material.

In the source study's methods: Reference gene primers were amplified, and this amplification served to estimate nucleated cell counts. Libraries were prepared by immunoSEQ multiplex PCR; TCRdb keeps only in-frame clonotypes and omits some of them. The V and J calls and clone size are taken from that table; D and trimming were inferred from the DNA. The data hold more than 45,000 clones, with about 80% observed a single time. Seattle enrolled patients during active infection and tracked them longitudinally. CDR3 length equals 15 residues. Germline V CDR1 and CDR2: SGHNT, YYREEE (reference sequence). J was trimmed by 4 bases and V by 5 bases; bases with no gene match: 7.

V and J are TRBV5-4 and TRBJ1-3, with 9 bases that match TRBD1. This clonotype originated in a man older than 75 with COVID-19, enrolled during active disease. Specimen: peripheral blood. This chain's CDR3 is CASSLQGARGNTIYF. Written as DNA, the CDR3 is TGTGCCAGCAGTTTACAGGGGGCGCGAGGAAACACCATATATTTT. The whole variable domain, remainder taken from reference TRBV5-4 and TRBJ1-3, is ETGVTQSPTHLIKTRGQQVTLRCSSQSGHNTVSWYQQALGQGPQFIFQYYREEENGRGNFPPRFSGLQFPNYSSELNVNALELDDSALYLCASSLQGARGNTIYFGEGSWLTVV.